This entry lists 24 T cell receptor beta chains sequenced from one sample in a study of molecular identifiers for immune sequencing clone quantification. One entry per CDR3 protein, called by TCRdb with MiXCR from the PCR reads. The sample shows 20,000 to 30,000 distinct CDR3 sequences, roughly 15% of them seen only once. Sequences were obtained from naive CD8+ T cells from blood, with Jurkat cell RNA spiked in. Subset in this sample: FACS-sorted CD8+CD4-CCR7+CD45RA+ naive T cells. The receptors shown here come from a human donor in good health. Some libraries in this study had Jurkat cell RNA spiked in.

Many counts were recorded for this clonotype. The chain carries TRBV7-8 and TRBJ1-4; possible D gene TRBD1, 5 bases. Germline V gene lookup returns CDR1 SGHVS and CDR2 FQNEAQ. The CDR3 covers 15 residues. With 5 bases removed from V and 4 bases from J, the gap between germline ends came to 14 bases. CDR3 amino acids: CASSAEGAVNEKLFF. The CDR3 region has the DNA TGTGCCAGCAGCGCTGAAGGGGCCGTTAATGAAAAACTGTTTTTT. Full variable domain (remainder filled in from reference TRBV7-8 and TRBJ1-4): GAGVSQSPRYKVAKRGQDVALRCDPISGHVSLFWYQQALGQGPEFLTYFQNEAQLDKSGLPSDRFFAERPEGSVSTLKIQRTQQEDSAVYLCASSAEGAVNEKLFFGSGTQLSVL.

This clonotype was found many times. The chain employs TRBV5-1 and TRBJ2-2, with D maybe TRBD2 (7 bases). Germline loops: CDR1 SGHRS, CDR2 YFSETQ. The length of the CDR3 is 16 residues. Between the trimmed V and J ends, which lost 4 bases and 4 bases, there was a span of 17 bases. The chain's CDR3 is CASSPGGGYTTGELFF. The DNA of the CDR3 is TGCGCCAGCAGCCCGGGGGGCGGCTATACCACCGGGGAGCTGTTTTTT.

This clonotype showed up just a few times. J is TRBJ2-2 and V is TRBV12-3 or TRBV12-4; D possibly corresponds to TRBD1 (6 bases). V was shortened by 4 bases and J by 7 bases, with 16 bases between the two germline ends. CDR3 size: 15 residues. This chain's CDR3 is CASSSRMGAGGELFF. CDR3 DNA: TGTGCCAGCAGTTCCCGAATGGGGGCGGGCGGGGAGCTGTTTTTT.

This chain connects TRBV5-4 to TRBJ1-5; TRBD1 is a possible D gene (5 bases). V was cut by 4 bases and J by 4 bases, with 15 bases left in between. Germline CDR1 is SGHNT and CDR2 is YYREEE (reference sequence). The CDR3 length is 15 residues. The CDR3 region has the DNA TGTGCCAGCAGCACCGGGACGGAAAGTAATCAGCCCCAGCATTTT. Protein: CASSTGTESNQPQHF.

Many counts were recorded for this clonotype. The CDR3 protein is CASTGGEGTAQETQYF. The CDR3 DNA is TGTGCCAGCACCGGTGGGGAAGGGACCGCCCAAGAGACCCAGTACTTC. The chain combines TRBV27 with TRBJ2-5, with D perhaps matching TRBD1 or TRBD2 (5 bases each). The CDR3 runs 16 residues. Deletions cut 7 bases from V and 1 base from J, with 19 bases between. Germline assignment: CDR1 MNHEY and CDR2 SMNVEV (reference sequence).

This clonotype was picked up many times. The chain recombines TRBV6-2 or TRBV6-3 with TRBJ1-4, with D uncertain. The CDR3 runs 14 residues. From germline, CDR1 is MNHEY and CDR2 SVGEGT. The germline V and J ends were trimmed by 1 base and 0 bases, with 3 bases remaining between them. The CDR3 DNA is TGTGCCAGCAGTTACTATACAACTAATGAAAAACTGTTTTTT. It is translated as CASSYYTTNEKLFF.

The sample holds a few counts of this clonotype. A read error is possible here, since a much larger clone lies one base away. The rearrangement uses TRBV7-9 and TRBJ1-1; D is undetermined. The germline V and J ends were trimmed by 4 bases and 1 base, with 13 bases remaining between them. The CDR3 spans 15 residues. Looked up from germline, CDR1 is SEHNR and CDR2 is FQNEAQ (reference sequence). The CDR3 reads CASSSSLSGNTEAFF. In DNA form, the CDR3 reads TGTGCCAGCAGCTCATCCCTATCGGGGAACACTGAAGCTTTCTTT.

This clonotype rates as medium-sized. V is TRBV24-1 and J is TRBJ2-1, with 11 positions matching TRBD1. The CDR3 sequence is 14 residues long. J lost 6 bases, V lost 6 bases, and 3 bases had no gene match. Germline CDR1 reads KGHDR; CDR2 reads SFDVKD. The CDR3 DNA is TGTGCCACCAGTCAGGGGACAGGGGGCAATGAGCAGTTCTTC. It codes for CATSQGTGGNEQFF.

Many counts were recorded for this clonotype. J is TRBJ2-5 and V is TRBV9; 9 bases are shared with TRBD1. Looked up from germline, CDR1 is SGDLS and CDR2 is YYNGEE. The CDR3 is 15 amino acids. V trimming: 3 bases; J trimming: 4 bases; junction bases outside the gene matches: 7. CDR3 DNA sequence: TGTGCCAGCAGCGCGGGACAGGGATTGCGAGAGACCCAGTACTTC. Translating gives CASSAGQGLRETQYF.

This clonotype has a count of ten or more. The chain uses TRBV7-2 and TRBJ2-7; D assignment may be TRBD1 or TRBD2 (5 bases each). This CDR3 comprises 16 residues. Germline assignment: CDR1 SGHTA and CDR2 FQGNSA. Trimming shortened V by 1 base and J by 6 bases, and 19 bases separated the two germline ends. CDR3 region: CASSLDAPGTDGEQYF. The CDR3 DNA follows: TGTGCCAGCAGCTTAGACGCCCCCGGGACGGACGGCGAGCAGTACTTC. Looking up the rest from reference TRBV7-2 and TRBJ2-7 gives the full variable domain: GAGVSQSPSNKVTEKGKDVELRCDPISGHTALYWYRQSLGQGLEFLIYFQGNSAPDKSGLPSDRFSAERTGGSVSTLTIQRTQQEDSAVYLCASSLDAPGTDGEQYFGPGTRLTVT.

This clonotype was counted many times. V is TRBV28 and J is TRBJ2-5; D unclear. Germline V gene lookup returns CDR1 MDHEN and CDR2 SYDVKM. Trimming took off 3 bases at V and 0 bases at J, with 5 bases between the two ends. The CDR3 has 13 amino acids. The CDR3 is CASSLQDQETQYF. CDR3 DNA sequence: TGTGCCAGCAGTTTGCAGGACCAAGAGACCCAGTACTTC.

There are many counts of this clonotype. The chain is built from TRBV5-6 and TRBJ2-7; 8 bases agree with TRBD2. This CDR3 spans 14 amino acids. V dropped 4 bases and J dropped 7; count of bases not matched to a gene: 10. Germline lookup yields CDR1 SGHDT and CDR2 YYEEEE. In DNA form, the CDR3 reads TGTGCCAGCAGCACGGGGGGGAGCCCTAAGGAGCAGTACTTC. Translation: CASSTGGSPKEQYF.

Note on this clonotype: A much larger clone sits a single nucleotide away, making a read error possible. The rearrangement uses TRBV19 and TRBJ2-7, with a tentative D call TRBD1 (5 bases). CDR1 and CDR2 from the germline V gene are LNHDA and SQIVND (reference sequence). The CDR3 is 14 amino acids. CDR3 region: CASSMGGQAYGQYF. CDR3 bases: TGTGCCAGTAGTATGGGCGGACAAGCCTACGGGCAGTACTTC.

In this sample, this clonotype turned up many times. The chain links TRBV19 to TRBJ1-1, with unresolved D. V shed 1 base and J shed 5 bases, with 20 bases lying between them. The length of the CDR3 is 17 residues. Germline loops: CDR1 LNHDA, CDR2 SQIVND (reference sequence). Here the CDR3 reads CASSIGVWPAGETEAFF. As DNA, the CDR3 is TGTGCCAGTAGTATAGGGGTCTGGCCGGCCGGGGAAACTGAAGCTTTCTTT.

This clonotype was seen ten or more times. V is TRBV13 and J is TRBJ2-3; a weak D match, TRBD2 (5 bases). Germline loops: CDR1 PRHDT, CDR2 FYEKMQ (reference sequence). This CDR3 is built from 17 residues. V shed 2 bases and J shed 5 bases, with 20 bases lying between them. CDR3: CASSLNTGKAEIDTQYF. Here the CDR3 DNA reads TGTGCCAGCAGCTTAAATACCGGGAAAGCAGAGATAGATACGCAGTATTTT.

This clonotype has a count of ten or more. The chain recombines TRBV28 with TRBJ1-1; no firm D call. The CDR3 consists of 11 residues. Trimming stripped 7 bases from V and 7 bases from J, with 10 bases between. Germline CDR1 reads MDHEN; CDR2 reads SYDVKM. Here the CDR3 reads CASISLLEAFF. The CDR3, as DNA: TGTGCCAGCATATCTCTCCTTGAAGCTTTCTTT.

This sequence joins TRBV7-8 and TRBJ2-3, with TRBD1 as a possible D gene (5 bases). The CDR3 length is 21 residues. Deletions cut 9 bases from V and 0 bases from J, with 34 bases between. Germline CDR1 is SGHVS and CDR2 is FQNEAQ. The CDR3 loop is CARQGPWLVKKKKKSTDTQYF. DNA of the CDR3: TGTGCCAGGCAGGGTCCTTGGCTGGTAAAGAAGAAGAAGAAAAGCACAGATACGCAGTATTTT.

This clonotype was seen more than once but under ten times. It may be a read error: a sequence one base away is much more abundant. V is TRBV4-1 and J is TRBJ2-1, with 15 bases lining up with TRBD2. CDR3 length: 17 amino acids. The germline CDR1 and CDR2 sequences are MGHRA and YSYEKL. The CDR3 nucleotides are TGCGCCGGCAGCCCCGGGACTAGCGGGGGGCGGGGCAATGAGCAGTTCTTC. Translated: CAGSPGTSGGRGNEQFF.

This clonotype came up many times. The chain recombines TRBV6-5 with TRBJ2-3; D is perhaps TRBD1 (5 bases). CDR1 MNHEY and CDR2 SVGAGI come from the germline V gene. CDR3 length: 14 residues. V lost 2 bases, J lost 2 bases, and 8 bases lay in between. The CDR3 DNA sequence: TGTGCCAGCAGTTACGGGGCGAACACAGATACGCAGTATTTT. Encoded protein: CASSYGANTDTQYF.

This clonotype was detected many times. CDR3 nucleotide sequence: TGTGCCAGCAGCTTAGGATTTGGTCAGCCCCAGCATTTT. Amino acid sequence: CASSLGFGQPQHF. This chain links TRBV7-9 with TRBJ1-5; D unresolved. The CDR3 extends over 13 amino acids. Trimming removed 1 base from V and 6 bases from J, with 7 bases in between. Germline assignment: CDR1 SEHNR and CDR2 FQNEAQ (reference sequence).

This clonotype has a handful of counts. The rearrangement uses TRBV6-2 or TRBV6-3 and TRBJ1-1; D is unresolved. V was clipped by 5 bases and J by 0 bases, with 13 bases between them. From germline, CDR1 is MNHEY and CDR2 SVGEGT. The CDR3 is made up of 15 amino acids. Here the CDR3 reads CASSISLVVNTEAFF. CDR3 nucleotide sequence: TGTGCCAGCAGTATAAGCCTAGTTGTGAACACTGAAGCTTTCTTT.

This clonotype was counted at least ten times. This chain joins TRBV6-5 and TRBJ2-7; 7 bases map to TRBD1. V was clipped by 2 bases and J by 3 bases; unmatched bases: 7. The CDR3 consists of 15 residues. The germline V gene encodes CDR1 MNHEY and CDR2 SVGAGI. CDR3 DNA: TGTGCCAGCAGTTACGGTTCAGGGGGACACTACGAGCAGTACTTC. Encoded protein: CASSYGSGGHYEQYF.

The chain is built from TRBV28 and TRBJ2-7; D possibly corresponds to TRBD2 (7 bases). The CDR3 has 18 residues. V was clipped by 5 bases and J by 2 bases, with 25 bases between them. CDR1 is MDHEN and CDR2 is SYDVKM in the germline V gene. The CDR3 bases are TGTGCCAGCAGTATTGGGGTCGGGGGGCAGGGGATCGCCTACGAGCAGTACTTC. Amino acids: CASSIGVGGQGIAYEQYF.

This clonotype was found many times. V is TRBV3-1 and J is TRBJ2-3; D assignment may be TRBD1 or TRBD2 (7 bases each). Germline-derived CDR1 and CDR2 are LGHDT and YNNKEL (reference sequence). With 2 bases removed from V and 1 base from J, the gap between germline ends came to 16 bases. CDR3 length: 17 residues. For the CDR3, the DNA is TGTGCCAGCAGCCAAACGACAGGGAGGGGCGGCACAGATACGCAGTATTTT. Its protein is CASSQTTGRGGTDTQYF.